The T cell receptor beta chain under discussion was sequenced for a study of T cell repertoires in cytomegalovirus infection. This clonotype has a count of ten or more. The target antigen is unknown. One entry per CDR3 protein, called by TCRdb with MiXCR from the reads. Of about 310,000 distinct CDR3 sequences in the sample, 25% were seen once. Germline lookup yields CDR1 SGHTA and CDR2 FQGNSA. V lost 2 bases and J lost 6; bases outside the gene matches: 9. The CDR3 has 16 residues. This chain joins TRBV7-2 and TRBJ2-1; TRBD2 matches at 8 bases. The starting material was cultured PBMCs, obtained from culture after CMV antigen stimulation. This receptor was obtained from a human donor in good health (CMV status not recorded). Some clones in this sample may be carry-over from other donors' samples. The CDR3 coding sequence is TGTGCCAGCAGCTTACCGGGAGGGCCAGTCGGCAATGAGCAGTTCTTC. This sequence encodes CASSLPGGPVGNEQFF.